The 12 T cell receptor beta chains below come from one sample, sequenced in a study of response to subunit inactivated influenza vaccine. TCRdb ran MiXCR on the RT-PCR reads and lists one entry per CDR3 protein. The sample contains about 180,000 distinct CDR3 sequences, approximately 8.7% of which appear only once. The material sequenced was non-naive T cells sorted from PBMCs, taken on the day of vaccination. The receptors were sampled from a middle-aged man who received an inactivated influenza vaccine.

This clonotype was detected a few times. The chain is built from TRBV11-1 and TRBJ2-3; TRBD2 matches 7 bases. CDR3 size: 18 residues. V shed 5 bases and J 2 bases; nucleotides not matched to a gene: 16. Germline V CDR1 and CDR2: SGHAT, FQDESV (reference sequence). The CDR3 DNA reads TGTGCCAGCAGCCGGAGCGGGACTCTCACCTCCTTCACAGATACGCAGTATTTT. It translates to CASSRSGTLTSFTDTQYF.

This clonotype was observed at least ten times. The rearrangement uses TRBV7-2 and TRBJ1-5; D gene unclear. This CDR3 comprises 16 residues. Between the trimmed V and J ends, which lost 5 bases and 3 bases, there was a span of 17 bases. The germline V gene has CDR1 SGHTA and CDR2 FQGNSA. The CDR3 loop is CASSRDSGLHNQPQHF. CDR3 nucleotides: TGTGCCAGCAGCCGAGATTCCGGCCTGCACAATCAGCCCCAGCATTTT.

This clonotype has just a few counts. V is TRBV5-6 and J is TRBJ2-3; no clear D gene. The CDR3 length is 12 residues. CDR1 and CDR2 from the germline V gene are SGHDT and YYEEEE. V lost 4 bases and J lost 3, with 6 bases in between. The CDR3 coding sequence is TGTGCCAGCAGCCACCGGACAGATACGCAGTATTTT. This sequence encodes CASSHRTDTQYF.

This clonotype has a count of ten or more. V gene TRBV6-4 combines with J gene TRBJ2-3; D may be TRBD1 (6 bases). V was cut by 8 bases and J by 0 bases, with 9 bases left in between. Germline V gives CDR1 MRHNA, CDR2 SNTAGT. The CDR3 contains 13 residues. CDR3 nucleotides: TGTGCCAGCGGGGACACTAGCACAGATACGCAGTATTTT. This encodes CASGDTSTDTQYF.

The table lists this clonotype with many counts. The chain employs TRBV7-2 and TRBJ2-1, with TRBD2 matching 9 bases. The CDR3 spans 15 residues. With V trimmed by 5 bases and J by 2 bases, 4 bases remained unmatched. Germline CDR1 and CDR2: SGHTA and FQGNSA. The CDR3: CASSLSGGTYNEQFF. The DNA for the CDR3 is TGTGCCAGCAGCCTCAGCGGGGGGACCTACAATGAGCAGTTCTTC.

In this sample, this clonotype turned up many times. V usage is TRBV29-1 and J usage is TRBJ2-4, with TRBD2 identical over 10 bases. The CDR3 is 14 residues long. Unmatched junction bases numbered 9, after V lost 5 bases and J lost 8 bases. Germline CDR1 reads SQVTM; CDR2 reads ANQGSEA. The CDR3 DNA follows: TGCAGCGTTCAGCGGGAGGGCCTATTCGACATTCAGTACTTC. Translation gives CSVQREGLFDIQYF.

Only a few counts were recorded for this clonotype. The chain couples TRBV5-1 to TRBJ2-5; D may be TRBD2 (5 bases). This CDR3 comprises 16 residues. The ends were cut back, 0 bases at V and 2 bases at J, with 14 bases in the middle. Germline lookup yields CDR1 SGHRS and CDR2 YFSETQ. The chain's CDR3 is CASSLGAFGGQETQYF. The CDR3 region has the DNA TGCGCCAGCAGCTTGGGTGCTTTCGGAGGACAAGAGACCCAGTACTTC.

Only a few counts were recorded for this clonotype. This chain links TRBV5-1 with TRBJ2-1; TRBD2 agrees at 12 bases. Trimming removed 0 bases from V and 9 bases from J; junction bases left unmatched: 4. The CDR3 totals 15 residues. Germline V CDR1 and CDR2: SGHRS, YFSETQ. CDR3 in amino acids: CASSLASGGASEQFF. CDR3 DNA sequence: TGCGCCAGCAGCTTGGCTAGCGGGGGGGCGTCTGAGCAGTTCTTC.

CDR3 DNA: TGTGCCAGCTCACCGAGCGGGCCCCCTCCAGATACGCAGTATTTT. It encodes CASSPSGPPPDTQYF. The chain couples TRBV18 to TRBJ2-3; D is possibly TRBD2 (6 bases). Trimming left V 3 bases short and J 4 bases short, with 14 bases between. The CDR3 is 15 amino acids. Germline V gene data show CDR1 as KGHSH and CDR2 as LQKENI.

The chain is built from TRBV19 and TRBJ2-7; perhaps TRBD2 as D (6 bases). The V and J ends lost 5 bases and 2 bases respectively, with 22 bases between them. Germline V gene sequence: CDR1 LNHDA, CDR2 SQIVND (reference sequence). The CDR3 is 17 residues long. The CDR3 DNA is TGTGCCAGTAGTTGCCCTTCCACGGGGAGGAAGGCCTACGAGCAGTACTTC. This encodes CASSCPSTGRKAYEQYF. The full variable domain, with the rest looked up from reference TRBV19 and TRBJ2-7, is DGGITQSPKYLFRKEGQNVTLSCEQNLNHDAMYWYRQDPGQGLRLIYYSQIVNDFQKGDIAEGYSVSREKKESFPLTVTSAQKNPTAFYLCASSCPSTGRKAYEQYFGPGTRLTVT.

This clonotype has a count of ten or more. In DNA form, the CDR3 reads TGTGCCATCAGTGAGGGGACTAGCGGGATTGAAGATGAGCAGTTCTTC. This encodes CAISEGTSGIEDEQFF. This chain joins TRBV10-3 and TRBJ2-1, with 13 nucleotides matching TRBD2. CDR1 is ENHRY, CDR2 SYGVKD, per germline. The CDR3 covers 16 residues. With 2 bases clipped from V and 8 bases from J, the junction kept 6 bases outside the gene matches.

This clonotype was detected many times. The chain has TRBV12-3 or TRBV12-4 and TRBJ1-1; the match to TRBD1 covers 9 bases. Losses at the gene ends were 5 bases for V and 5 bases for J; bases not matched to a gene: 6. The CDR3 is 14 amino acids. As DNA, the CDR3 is TGTGCCAGCAGTCCTAACAGGGGGCTGACTGAAGCTTTCTTT. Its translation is CASSPNRGLTEAFF.